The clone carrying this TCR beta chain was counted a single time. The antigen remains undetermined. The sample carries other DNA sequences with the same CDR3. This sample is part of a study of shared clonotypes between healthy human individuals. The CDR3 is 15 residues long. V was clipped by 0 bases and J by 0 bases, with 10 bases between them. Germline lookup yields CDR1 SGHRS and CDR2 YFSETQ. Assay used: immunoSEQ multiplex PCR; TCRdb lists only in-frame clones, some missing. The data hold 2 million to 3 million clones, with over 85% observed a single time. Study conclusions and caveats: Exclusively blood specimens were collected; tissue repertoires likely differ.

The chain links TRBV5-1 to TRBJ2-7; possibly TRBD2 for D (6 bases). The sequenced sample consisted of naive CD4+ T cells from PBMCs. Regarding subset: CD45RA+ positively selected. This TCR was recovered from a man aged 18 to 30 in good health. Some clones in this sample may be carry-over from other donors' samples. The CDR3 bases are TGCGCCAGCAGCTTGGGCGGGACGAGCTCCTACGAGCAGTACTTC. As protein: CASSLGGTSSYEQYF. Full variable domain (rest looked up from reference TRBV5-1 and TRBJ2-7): KAGVTQTPRYLIKTRGQQVTLSCSPISGHRSVSWYQQTPGQGLQFLFEYFSETQRNKGNFPGRFSGRQFSNSRSEMNVSTLELGDSALYLCASSLGGTSSYEQYFGPGTRLTVT.